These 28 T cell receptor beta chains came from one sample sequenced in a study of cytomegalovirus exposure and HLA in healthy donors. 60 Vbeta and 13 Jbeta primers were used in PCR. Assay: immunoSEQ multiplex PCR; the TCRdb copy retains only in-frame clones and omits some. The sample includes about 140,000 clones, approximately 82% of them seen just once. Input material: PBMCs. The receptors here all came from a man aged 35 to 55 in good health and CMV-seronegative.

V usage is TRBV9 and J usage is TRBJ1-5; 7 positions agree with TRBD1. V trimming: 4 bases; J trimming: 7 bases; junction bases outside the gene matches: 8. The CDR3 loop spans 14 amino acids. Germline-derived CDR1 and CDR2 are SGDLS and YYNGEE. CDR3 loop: CASSSGQVGQPQHF. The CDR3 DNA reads TGTGCCAGCAGCTCCGGACAGGTCGGGCAGCCCCAGCATTTT.

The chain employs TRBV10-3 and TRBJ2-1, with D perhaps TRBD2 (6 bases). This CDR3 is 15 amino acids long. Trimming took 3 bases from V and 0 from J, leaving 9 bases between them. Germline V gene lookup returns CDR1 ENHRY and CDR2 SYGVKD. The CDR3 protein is CAISEGGYSYNEQFF. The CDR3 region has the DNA TGTGCCATCAGTGAAGGAGGGTACTCCTACAATGAGCAGTTCTTC.

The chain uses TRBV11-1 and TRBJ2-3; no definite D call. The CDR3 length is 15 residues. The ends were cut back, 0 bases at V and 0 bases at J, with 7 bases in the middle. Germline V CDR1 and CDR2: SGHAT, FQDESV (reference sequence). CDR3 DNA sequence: TGTGCCAGCAGCTTAGCCCTGGGCAGCACAGATACGCAGTATTTT. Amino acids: CASSLALGSTDTQYF.

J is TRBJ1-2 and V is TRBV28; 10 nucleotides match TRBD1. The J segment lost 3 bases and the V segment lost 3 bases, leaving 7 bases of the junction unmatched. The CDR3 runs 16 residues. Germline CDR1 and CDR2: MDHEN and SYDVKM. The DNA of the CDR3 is TGTGCCAGCAGTTTGCCCGGGACAGGGGTTTACTATGGCTACACCTTC. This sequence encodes CASSLPGTGVYYGYTF.

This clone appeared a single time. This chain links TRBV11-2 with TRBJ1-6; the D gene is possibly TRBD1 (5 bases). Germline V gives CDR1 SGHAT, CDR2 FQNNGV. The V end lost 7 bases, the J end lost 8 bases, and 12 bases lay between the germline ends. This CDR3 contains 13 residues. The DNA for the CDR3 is TGTGCCAGCAACTCGGGAGGGGATTCACCCCTCCACTTT. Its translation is CASNSGGDSPLHF.

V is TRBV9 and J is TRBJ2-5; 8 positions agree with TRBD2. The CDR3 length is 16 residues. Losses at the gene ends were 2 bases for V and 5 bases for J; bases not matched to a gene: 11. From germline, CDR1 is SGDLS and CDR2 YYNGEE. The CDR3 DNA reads TGTGCCAGCAGCGTGTACGGGGGGGCGGGGTGGGAGACCCAGTACTTC. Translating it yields CASSVYGGAGWETQYF.

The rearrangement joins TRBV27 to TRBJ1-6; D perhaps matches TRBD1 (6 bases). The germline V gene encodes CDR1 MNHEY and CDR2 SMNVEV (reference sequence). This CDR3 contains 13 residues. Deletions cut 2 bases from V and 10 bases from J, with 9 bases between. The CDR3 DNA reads TGTGCCAGCAGTTTACTTGGGGGCTCACCCCTCCACTTT. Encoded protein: CASSLLGGSPLHF.

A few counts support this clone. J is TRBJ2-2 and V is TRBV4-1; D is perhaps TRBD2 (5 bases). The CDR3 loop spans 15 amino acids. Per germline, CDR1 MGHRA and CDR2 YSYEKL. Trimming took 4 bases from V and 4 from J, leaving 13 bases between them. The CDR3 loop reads CASSREGSATGELFF. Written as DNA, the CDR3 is TGCGCCAGCAGCCGTGAGGGCTCGGCCACCGGGGAGCTGTTTTTT.

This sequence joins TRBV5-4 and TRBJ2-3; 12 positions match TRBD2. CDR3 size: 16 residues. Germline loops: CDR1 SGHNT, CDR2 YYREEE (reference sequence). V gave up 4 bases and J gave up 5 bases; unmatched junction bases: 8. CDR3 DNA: TGTGCCAGCAGCGATTTACTAGCGGGGGGCGTAGATACGCAGTATTTT. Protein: CASSDLLAGGVDTQYF.

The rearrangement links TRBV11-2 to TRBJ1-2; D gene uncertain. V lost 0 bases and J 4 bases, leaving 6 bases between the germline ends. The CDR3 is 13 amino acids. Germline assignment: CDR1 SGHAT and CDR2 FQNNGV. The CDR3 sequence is CASSLDYRYGYTF. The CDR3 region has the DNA TGTGCCAGCAGCTTAGATTATCGCTATGGCTACACCTTC.

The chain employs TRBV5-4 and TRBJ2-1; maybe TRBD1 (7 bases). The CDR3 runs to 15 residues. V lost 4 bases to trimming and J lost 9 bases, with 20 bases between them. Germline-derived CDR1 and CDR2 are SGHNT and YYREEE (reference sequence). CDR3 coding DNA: TGTGCCAGCAGCGCCGGACAGGTTCCGGAGGGTGAGCAGTTCTTC. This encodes CASSAGQVPEGEQFF.

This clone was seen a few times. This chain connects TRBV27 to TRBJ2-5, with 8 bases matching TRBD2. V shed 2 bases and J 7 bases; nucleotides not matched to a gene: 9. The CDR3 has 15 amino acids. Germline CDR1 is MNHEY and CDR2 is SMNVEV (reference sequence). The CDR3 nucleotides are TGTGCCAGCAGTTTACATGGGCGGGGGGCGGGGACCCAGTACTTC. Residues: CASSLHGRGAGTQYF.

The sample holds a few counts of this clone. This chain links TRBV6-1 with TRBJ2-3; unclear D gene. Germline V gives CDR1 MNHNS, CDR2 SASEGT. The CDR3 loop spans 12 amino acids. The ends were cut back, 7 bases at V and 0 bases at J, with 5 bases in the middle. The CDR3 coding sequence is TGTGCCAGCAAACAGAGCACAGATACGCAGTATTTT. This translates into CASKQSTDTQYF.

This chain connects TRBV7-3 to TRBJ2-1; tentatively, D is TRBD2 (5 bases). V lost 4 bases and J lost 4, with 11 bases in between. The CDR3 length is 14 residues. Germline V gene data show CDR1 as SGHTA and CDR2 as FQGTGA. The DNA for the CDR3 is TGTGCCAGCAGCTCAATGAGGACTTACAATGAGCAGTTCTTC. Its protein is CASSSMRTYNEQFF. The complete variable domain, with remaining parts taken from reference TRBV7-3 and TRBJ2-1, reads GAGVSQTPSNKVTEKGKYVELRCDPISGHTALYWYRQSLGQGPEFLIYFQGTGAADDSGLPNDRFFAVRPEGSVSTLKIQRTERGDSAVYLCASSSMRTYNEQFFGPGTRLTVL.

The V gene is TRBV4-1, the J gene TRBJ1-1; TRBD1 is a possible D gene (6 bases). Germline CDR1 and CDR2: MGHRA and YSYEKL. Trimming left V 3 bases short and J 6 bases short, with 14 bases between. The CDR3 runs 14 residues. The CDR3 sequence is CASSHIQGQAEAFF. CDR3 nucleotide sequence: TGCGCCAGCAGCCATATACAGGGACAAGCTGAAGCTTTCTTT.

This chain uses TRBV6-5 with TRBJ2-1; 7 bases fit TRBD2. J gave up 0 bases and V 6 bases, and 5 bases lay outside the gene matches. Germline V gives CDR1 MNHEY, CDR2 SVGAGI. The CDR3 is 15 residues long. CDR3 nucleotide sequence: TGTGCCAGCAGAAGTTTAGCGGGCTCCTACAATGAGCAGTTCTTC. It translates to CASRSLAGSYNEQFF.

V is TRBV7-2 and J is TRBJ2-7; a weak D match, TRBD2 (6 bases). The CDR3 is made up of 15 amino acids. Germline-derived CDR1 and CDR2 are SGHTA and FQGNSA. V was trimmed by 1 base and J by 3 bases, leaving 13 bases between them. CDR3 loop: CASSLGLARGYEQYF. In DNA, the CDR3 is TGTGCCAGCAGCTTAGGGCTAGCGAGGGGCTACGAGCAGTACTTC.

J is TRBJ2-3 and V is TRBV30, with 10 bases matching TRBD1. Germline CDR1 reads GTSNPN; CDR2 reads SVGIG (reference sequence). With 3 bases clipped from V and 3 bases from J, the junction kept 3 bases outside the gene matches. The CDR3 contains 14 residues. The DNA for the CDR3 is TGTGCCTGGAGGAGGACAGGGGGGACAGATACGCAGTATTTT. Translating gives CAWRRTGGTDTQYF.

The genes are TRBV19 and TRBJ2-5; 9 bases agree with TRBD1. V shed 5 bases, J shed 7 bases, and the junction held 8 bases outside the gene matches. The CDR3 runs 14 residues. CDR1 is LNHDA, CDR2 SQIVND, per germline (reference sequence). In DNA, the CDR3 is TGTGCCAGTAGTGTTACAGGGGGCTTAGGGACCCAGTACTTC. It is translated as CASSVTGGLGTQYF.

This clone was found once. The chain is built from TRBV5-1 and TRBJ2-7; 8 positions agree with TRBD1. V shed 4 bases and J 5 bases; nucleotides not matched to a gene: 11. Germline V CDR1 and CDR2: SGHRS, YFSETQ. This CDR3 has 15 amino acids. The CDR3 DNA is TGCGCCAGCAGCCAACTAACAGGGGGGCCCCACGAGCAGTACTTC. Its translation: CASSQLTGGPHEQYF.

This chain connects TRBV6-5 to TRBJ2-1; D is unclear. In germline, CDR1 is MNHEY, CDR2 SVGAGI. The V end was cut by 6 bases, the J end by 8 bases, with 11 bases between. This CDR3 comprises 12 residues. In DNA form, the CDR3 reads TGTGCCAGCAGGAACTCGCTAGATGAGCAGTTCTTC. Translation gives CASRNSLDEQFF.

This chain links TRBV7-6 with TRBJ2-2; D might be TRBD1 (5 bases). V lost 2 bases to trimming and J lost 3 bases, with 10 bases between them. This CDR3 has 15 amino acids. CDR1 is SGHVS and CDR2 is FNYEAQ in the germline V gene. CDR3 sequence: CASSLIGVDTGELFF. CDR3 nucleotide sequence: TGTGCCAGCAGCTTAATAGGGGTAGACACCGGGGAGCTGTTTTTT.

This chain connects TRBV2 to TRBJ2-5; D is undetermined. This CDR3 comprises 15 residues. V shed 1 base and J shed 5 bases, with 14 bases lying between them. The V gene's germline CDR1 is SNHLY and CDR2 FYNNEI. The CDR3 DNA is TGTGCCAGCAGTGAAGATCGGAATAGGCGGGAGACCCAGTACTTC. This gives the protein CASSEDRNRRETQYF.

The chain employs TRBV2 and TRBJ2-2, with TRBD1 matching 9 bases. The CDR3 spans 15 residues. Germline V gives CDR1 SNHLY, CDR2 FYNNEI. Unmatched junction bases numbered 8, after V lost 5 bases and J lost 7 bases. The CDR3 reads CASSLQGALNGELFF. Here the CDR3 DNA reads TGTGCCAGCAGTTTACAGGGGGCGCTGAACGGGGAGCTGTTTTTT.

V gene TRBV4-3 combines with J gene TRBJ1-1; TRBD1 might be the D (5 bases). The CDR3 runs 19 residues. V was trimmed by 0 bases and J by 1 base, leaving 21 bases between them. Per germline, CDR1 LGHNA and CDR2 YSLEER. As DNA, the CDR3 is TGCGCCAGCAGCCAAGATTCCCAGGTGATGGGGCCAGGGAACACTGAAGCTTTCTTT. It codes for CASSQDSQVMGPGNTEAFF.

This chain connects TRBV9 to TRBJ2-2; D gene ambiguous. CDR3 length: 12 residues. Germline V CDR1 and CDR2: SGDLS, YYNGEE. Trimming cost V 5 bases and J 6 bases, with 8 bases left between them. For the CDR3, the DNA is TGTGCCAGCAGACGAGGTGCCGGGGAGCTGTTTTTT. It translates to CASRRGAGELFF.

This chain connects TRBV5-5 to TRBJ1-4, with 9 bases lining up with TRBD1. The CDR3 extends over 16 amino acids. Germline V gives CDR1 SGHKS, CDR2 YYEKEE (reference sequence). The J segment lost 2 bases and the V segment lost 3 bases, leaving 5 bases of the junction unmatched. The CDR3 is CASSWITGGTNEKLFF. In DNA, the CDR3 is TGTGCCAGCAGCTGGATAACAGGGGGCACTAATGAAAAACTGTTTTTT.

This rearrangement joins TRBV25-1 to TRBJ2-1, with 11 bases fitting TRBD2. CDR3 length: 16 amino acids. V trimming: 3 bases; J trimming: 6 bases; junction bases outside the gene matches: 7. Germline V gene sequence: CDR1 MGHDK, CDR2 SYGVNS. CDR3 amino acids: CASSDPLAGDLNEQFF. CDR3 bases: TGTGCCAGCAGTGACCCACTAGCGGGGGACCTCAATGAGCAGTTCTTC.